The rows below give T cell receptor beta chains drawn from one sample of a study of T cells after posttransplantation cyclophosphamide. The method was immunoSEQ multiplex PCR; TCRdb's version includes in-frame clones alone and lacks a portion of them. The repertoire shows 6,500 to 8,000 clones, none seen only once; the top ten take approximately 20%. This specimen consisted of PBMCs, obtained nearly 95 days after allogeneic stem cell transplant with posttransplant cyclophosphamide. Source of these receptors: a female patient aged 60 to 70 who received an allogeneic stem cell transplant from an unrelated donor, was CMV-positive, and had acute GVHD only. Some T cells may be the graft donor's. The CDR3 runs from the conserved cysteine through the conserved F or W. Fields, in order: CDR3 protein, CDR3 DNA, J gene, clone size, D gene, V gene. A D gene is named only where the DNA matches it firmly. Clone size is not always given. Where it is, it says once, few, many or a class for expanded clones.

CASSPPGQRSGNTIYF | TGTGCCAGCTCACCCCCGGGACAGAGGTCGGGAAACACCATATATTTT | TRBJ1-3 | many | TRBD1 | TRBV18
CASSVGWPSGGINEQFF | TGTGCCAGCAGCGTAGGGTGGCCTAGCGGGGGAATTAATGAGCAGTTCTTC | TRBJ2-1 | many | TRBD2 | TRBV9
CASSPGQVVDEQYF | TGTGCCAGCTCACCCGGACAGGTTGTCGACGAGCAGTACTTC | TRBJ2-7 | many | TRBD1 | TRBV18
CASSPSGQRSYEQYF | TGTGCCAGCAGCCCCTCGGGACAGCGATCCTACGAGCAGTACTTC | TRBJ2-7 | many | TRBD1 | TRBV28
CASSQDGGGGYGYTF | TGTGCCAGCAGCCAAGACGGAGGGGGAGGCTATGGCTACACCTTC | TRBJ1-2 | many | . | TRBV4-2
CATSRDRFLETQYF | TGTGCCACCAGCAGAGATCGGTTTCTGGAGACCCAGTACTTC | TRBJ2-5 | few | . | TRBV15
CASSPRAGVISYEQYF | TGTGCCAGCAGCCCCCGGGCGGGAGTAATTTCCTACGAGCAGTACTTC | TRBJ2-7 | many | TRBD2 | TRBV7-8
CASSRTGNNSPLHF | TGCGCCAGCAGTAGGACAGGGAACAATTCACCCCTCCACTTT | TRBJ1-6 | many | TRBD1 | TRBV5-1
CASSARDRGPAEAFF | TGTGCCAGTAGTGCCCGGGACAGGGGGCCCGCTGAAGCTTTCTTT | TRBJ1-1 | many | TRBD1 | TRBV19
CASRPDRGLSYEQYF | TGTGCCAGCAGGCCGGACAGGGGGCTTTCCTACGAGCAGTACTTC | TRBJ2-7 | many | TRBD1 | TRBV6-1
CASREGSENGYTF | TGCGCCAGCAGAGAGGGTAGCGAGAATGGCTACACCTTC | TRBJ1-2 | many | . | TRBV5-1
CASSLVSARETQYF | TGTGCCAGCAGCTTAGTCAGCGCCCGAGAGACCCAGTACTTC | TRBJ2-5 | . | . | TRBV7-8
CSVDAAGGSSYEQYF | TGCAGCGTTGATGCAGCGGGGGGTTCCTCCTACGAGCAGTACTTC | TRBJ2-7 | . | TRBD2 | TRBV29-1
CASSFQGANTGELFF | TGTGCCAGCAGTTTTCAGGGGGCGAACACCGGGGAGCTGTTTTTT | TRBJ2-2 | few | TRBD1 | TRBV12-3/TRBV12-4
CASSPGDRGGYTF | TGTGCCAGCAGCCCCGGGGATCGGGGTGGCTACACCTTC | TRBJ1-2 | many | . | TRBV5-6
CASSQGIGEQYF | TGTGCCAGCAGCCAGGGAATCGGCGAGCAGTACTTC | TRBJ2-7 | many | . | TRBV7-6
CASRLVRQGASFVYGYTF | TGTGCAAGTCGCTTAGTACGACAGGGGGCCTCTTTCGTCTATGGCTACACCTTC | TRBJ1-2 | many | TRBD1 | TRBV7-9
CASSLGQAFTEAFF | TGTGCCAGCAGTTTGGGGCAGGCATTCACTGAAGCTTTCTTT | TRBJ1-1 | many | . | TRBV12-3/TRBV12-4
CASSLYPGTGDTEAFF | TGTGCCAGCAGCTTGTATCCCGGGACAGGGGACACTGAAGCTTTCTTT | TRBJ1-1 | many | TRBD1 | TRBV5-5
CASSQGGGSYEQYF | TGTGCCAGCAGCCAGGGGGGCGGCAGCTACGAGCAGTACTTC | TRBJ2-7 | many | . | TRBV5-4
CASSAHQGATEAFF | TGTGCCAGCAGCGCACACCAGGGGGCGACTGAAGCTTTCTTT | TRBJ1-1 | many | TRBD1 | TRBV5-4
CASSLRGTVSYEQYF | TGTGCCAGCAGCTTACGCGGGACAGTCTCCTACGAGCAGTACTTC | TRBJ2-7 | many | . | TRBV11-3
CASSERWDTQYF | TGTGCCAGCAGTGAACGGTGGGATACGCAGTATTTT | TRBJ2-3 | few | . | TRBV25-1
CASSIVTGNQPQHF | TGTGCCAGTAGTATAGTAACAGGGAATCAGCCCCAGCATTTT | TRBJ1-5 | medium-sized | . | TRBV19
CASTQRAEAFF | TGTGCCAGCACCCAACGGGCTGAAGCTTTCTTT | TRBJ1-1 | medium-sized | . | TRBV2
CNVEVSSGQWAQYF | TGCAACGTTGAAGTGTCTAGCGGTCAGTGGGCCCAGTACTTC | TRBJ2-5 | few | TRBD2 | TRBV29-1
CASSGQGVNGYTF | TGTGCCAGCAGCGGACAGGGGGTAAATGGCTACACCTTC | TRBJ1-2 | many | TRBD1 | TRBV2
CASSPSTENTEAFF | TGTGCCAGCAGCCCCTCGACAGAGAACACTGAAGCTTTCTTT | TRBJ1-1 | many | . | TRBV9
CATRSRRGTDTQYF | TGTGCCACCCGGAGTCGACGAGGGACAGATACGCAGTATTTT | TRBJ2-3 | many | . | TRBV7-9
CASSFGDPGIQYF | TGTGCCAGCAGTTTCGGAGACCCCGGGATTCAGTACTTC | TRBJ2-4 | many | . | TRBV12-3/TRBV12-4
CASRASGSYEQYF | TGTGCCAGCAGGGCTAGCGGGAGCTACGAGCAGTACTTC | TRBJ2-7 | many | TRBD2 | TRBV6-1
CATSDRIGNTIYF | TGTGCCACCTCGGACAGAATTGGAAACACCATATATTTT | TRBJ1-3 | many | . | TRBV7-7
CASSISVNTEAFF | TGTGCCAGCAGCATCAGTGTGAACACTGAAGCTTTCTTT | TRBJ1-1 | many | . | TRBV5-4
CASSPRGQGVLYEQYF | TGTGCCAGCAGCCCGAGGGGACAGGGGGTTCTCTACGAGCAGTACTTC | TRBJ2-7 | few | TRBD1 | TRBV9
CASSPNRAEETQYF | TGTGCTAGCAGCCCCAACAGGGCGGAGGAGACCCAGTACTTC | TRBJ2-5 | many | . | TRBV7-7
CASSAQQGAGNTIYF | TGTGCCAGCAGCGCCCAACAGGGGGCGGGAAACACCATATATTTT | TRBJ1-3 | few | TRBD1 | TRBV5-6
CASRKTSTDTQYF | TGTGCCAGCAGGAAAACTAGCACAGATACGCAGTATTTT | TRBJ2-3 | many | . | TRBV7-2
CASSSGTSRPTGYTF | TGTGCCAGCAGTTCCGGGACAAGCCGTCCGACCGGCTACACCTTC | TRBJ1-2 | many | . | TRBV11-3
CASSISAGGTYNEQFF | TGTGCCAGTAGTATATCTGCAGGGGGCACCTACAATGAGCAGTTCTTC | TRBJ2-1 | many | TRBD1 | TRBV19
CASSIPGQGNWVTQYF | TGTGCCAGCAGCATCCCGGGACAGGGTAACTGGGTGACCCAGTACTTC | TRBJ2-5 | few | TRBD1 | TRBV11-2
CASTVTKANYEQYF | TGTGCCAGCACGGTCACCAAGGCGAACTACGAGCAGTACTTC | TRBJ2-7 | few | . | TRBV2
CASSPYRDQETQYF | TGTGCCAGTAGCCCATACAGGGACCAAGAGACCCAGTACTTC | TRBJ2-5 | many | . | TRBV19
CASSLWAVSSGANVLTF | TGTGCCAGCAGTTTATGGGCCGTTTCCTCTGGGGCCAACGTCCTGACTTTC | TRBJ2-6 | few | . | TRBV27
CASSPPGQENEKLFF | TGTGCCAGCTCACCACCGGGACAAGAGAATGAAAAACTGTTTTTT | TRBJ1-4 | many | . | TRBV18
CASSLGLAGGFSSYNEQFF | TGCGCCAGCAGCTTGGGGCTAGCGGGGGGCTTCAGCTCCTACAATGAGCAGTTCTTC | TRBJ2-1 | many | TRBD2 | TRBV5-1
CASSQAFTGADTDTQYF | TGTGCCAGCAGCCAAGCCTTTACAGGGGCCGACACAGATACGCAGTATTTT | TRBJ2-3 | medium-sized | TRBD1 | TRBV11-1
CASVARGFTGELFF | TGTGCCAGCGTGGCCAGGGGATTCACCGGGGAGCTGTTTTTT | TRBJ2-2 | . | . | TRBV27
CATAGAYTEAFF | TGTGCTACGGCAGGGGCGTACACTGAAGCTTTCTTT | TRBJ1-1 | many | . | TRBV27
CASKQGGGNTEAFF | TGCGCCAGCAAACAGGGCGGAGGGAACACTGAAGCTTTCTTT | TRBJ1-1 | medium-sized | . | TRBV10-1
CASSLQGARQRLRGQYF | TGTGCCAGCAGTTTACAGGGGGCTCGGCAAAGACTACGAGGGCAGTACTTC | TRBJ2-7 | many | TRBD1 | TRBV28
CASSGDTSYNEQFF | TGTGCCAGCAGTGGGGACACCTCCTACAATGAGCAGTTCTTC | TRBJ2-1 | large | . | TRBV2
CASSISGFNEQFF | TGTGCCAGTAGTATTAGCGGGTTCAATGAGCAGTTCTTC | TRBJ2-1 | medium-sized | TRBD2 | TRBV19
CASSLAGVLLYEQYF | TGTGCCAGCAGCTTGGCGGGGGTACTCCTCTACGAGCAGTACTTC | TRBJ2-7 | many | . | TRBV5-6